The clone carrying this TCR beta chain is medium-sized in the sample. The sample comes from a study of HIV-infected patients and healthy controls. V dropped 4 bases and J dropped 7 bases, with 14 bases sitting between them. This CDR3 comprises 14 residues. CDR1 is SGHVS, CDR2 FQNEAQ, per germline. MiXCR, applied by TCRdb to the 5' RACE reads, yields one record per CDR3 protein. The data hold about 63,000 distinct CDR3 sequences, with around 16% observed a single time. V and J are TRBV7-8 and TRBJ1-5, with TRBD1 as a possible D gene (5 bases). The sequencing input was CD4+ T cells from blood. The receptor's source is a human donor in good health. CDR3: CASSSGTGTQPQHF. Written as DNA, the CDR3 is TGTGCCAGCAGCTCAGGAACAGGAACCCAGCCCCAGCATTTT.